The TCR beta chain described here comes from a study of OX40 agonist ivuxolimab in advanced cancers. Background on the study: Every patient in dose escalation had hepatocellular carcinoma, melanoma, renal cell or head and neck cancer. The dose-escalation cohort was roughly 83% male, with a mean age of around 60 years, ranging about 20 to 85.

Produced via immunoSEQ multiplex PCR; TCRdb's table is partial and in-frame only. The sample has tens of thousands of clones; more than 75% are singletons. Turning to this clone: What it binds is unknown.

Overall study results and limits: CD8+ T cells showed, on average, more clonal expansion than CD4+ cells. Undetermined was the antigen specificity of the expanded peripheral T cells.

Trimming removed 6 bases at V and 2 bases at J, with 14 bases between. CDR3 size: 15 residues. Germline-derived CDR1 and CDR2 are SNHLY and FYNNEI. The J gene is TRBJ1-5, the V gene TRBV2, with D tentatively TRBD1 (6 bases). The origin of this receptor is an adult with an advanced solid tumor such as melanoma, head and neck, liver or kidney cancer. Material: CD4+ or CD8+ T cells sorted from blood, obtained in a trial of the OX40 agonist ivuxolimab. Here the CDR3 DNA reads TGTGCCAGCAGCGTGCAGGGGATAGGCAATCAGCCCCAGCATTTT. Translated: CASSVQGIGNQPQHF.